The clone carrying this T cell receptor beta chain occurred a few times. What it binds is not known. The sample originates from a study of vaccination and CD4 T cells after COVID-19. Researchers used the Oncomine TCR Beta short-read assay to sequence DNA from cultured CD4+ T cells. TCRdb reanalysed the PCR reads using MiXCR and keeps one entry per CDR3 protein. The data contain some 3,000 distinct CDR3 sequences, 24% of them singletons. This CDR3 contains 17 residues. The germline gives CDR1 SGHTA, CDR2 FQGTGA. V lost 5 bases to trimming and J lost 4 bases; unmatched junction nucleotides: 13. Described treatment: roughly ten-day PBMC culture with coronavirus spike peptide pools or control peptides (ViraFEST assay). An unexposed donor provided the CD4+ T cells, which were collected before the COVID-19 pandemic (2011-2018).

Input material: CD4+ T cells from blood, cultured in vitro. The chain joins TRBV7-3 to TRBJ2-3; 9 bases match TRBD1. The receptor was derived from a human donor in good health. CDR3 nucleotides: TGTGCCAGCAGCCCATCGGGACAGGGCACCAAAGCAGATACGCAGTATTTT. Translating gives CASSPSGQGTKADTQYF.